The text below deals with one T cell receptor (beta chain). Primers used in a second PCR of roughly 7 to 12 cycles were a sample-barcoded 5' primer and a J-beta primer mix. Tags on each cDNA molecule came from a template-switch adaptor with 12 random nucleotides. One entry per CDR3 protein results from TCRdb running MiXCR on the 5' RACE reads. The table includes 850,000 to 1,000,000 distinct CDR3 sequences, 51% detected once. CDR3 length: 16 residues. V was cut by 6 bases and J by 4 bases, with 16 bases left in between. The data were taken from a study of blood T cells in healthy people across ages. At least 6 micrograms of total RNA were extracted per sample.

The sample consisted of blood. The chain joins TRBV12-3 or TRBV12-4 to TRBJ2-6, with D possibly TRBD1 on 7 matching bases. The TCR sequence derives from an older woman in good health. CDR3 nucleotide sequence: TGTGCCAGCAGGTACGGAGGGGGCGCAGGGGCCAACGTCCTGACTTTC. Protein product: CASRYGGGAGANVLTF.